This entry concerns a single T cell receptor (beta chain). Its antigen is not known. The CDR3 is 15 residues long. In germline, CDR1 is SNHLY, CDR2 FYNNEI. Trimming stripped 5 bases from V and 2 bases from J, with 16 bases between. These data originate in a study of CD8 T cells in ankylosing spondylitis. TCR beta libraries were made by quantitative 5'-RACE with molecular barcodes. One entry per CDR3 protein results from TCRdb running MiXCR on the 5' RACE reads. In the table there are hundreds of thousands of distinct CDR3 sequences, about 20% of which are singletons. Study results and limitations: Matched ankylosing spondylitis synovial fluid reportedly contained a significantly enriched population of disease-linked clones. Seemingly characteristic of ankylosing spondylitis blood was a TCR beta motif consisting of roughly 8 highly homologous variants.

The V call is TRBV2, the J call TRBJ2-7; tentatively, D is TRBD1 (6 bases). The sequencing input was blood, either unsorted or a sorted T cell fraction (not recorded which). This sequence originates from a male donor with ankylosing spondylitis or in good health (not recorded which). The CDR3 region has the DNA TGTGCCAGCAGTAAAACACAGGGTGAACCCTACGAGCAGTACGTC. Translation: CASSKTQGEPYEQYV.